This entry features one T cell receptor (beta chain) sequence. Its target is not known. Extraction of total RNA produced a minimum of 6 micrograms from each sample. CDR1 and CDR2 (germline): SEHNR, FQNEAQ (reference sequence). Trimming took 5 bases from V and 7 from J, leaving 23 bases between them. The CDR3 covers 16 residues. This sample is part of a study of blood T cells in healthy people across ages. Study results and limitations: Greater diversity and more naive CD4+ cells were seen in long-lived donors than in aged donors.

The authors ran a second PCR of roughly 6 to 12 cycles using a sample-barcoded 5' primer and a J-beta primer mix. A single record per CDR3 protein comes from TCRdb applying MiXCR to the 5' RACE reads. The table includes 1.2 million to 1.5 million distinct CDR3 sequences, around 39% detected once. The chain couples TRBV7-9 to TRBJ1-2; no firm D call. The origin of this receptor is a woman between 18 and 29 years old in good health. The sample was blood. The CDR3 here is CASSPNPTRSFFGYTF. CDR3 sequence (DNA): TGTGCCAGCAGCCCGAACCCGACAAGGTCTTTCTTTGGCTACACCTTC.